These 8 T cell receptor beta chains originate from one sample sequenced in a study of T cell repertoires in cytomegalovirus infection. TCRdb recomputed calls from the reads with MiXCR, one row per CDR3 protein. The repertoire consists of tens of thousands of distinct CDR3 sequences, with just over 50% occurring once and the leading ten covering about nine tenths. No antigen is known for these receptors. Sequenced here: CD8+ T cells from cultured PBMCs, sampled from culture after CMV antigen stimulation. These receptors came from a human donor in good health (CMV status not recorded). Some clones in this sample may be carry-over from other donors' samples.

This clonotype was seen a few times. V gene TRBV7-9 combines with J gene TRBJ1-2; 11 bases match TRBD1. Losses at the gene ends were 6 bases for V and 5 bases for J; bases not matched to a gene: 11. CDR3 length equals 16 residues. Germline CDR1 and CDR2: SEHNR and FQNEAQ (reference sequence). CDR3 region: CASRVPQGQGVYGYTF. CDR3 coding DNA: TGTGCCAGCAGAGTTCCCCAGGGACAGGGGGTGTATGGCTACACCTTC.

The chain joins TRBV7-8 to TRBJ2-1; D is possibly TRBD2 (5 bases). Trimming pared 5 bases from V and 2 bases from J, leaving 19 bases between. Germline assignment: CDR1 SGHVS and CDR2 FQNEAQ. This CDR3 contains 17 residues. CDR3: CASSLPRGFPTYNEQFF. CDR3 coding DNA: TGTGCCAGCAGCCTTCCCCGAGGGTTCCCTACCTACAATGAGCAGTTCTTC. Variable domain in full (rest from reference TRBV7-8 and TRBJ2-1): GAGVSQSPRYKVAKRGQDVALRCDPISGHVSLFWYQQALGQGPEFLTYFQNEAQLDKSGLPSDRFFAERPEGSVSTLKIQRTQQEDSAVYLCASSLPRGFPTYNEQFFGPGTRLTVL.

The chain is built from TRBV7-9 and TRBJ1-1; D gene ambiguous. CDR1 and CDR2 from the germline V gene are SEHNR and FQNEAQ (reference sequence). With 2 bases removed from V and 5 bases from J, the gap between germline ends came to 12 bases. The CDR3 runs to 14 residues. The CDR3 sequence: CASSLTQLRTEAFF. The CDR3 DNA sequence: TGTGCCAGCAGCTTAACCCAACTCCGGACTGAAGCTTTCTTT. The whole variable domain, filled in from reference TRBV7-9 and TRBJ1-1, reads DTGVSQNPRHKITKRGQNVTFRCDPISEHNRLYWYRQTLGQGPEFLTYFQNEAQLEKSRLLSDRFSAERPKGSFSTLEIQRTEQGDSAMYLCASSLTQLRTEAFFGQGTRLTVV.

The chain recombines TRBV9 with TRBJ2-1; D gene uncertain. Trimming left V 0 bases short and J 0 bases short, with 7 bases between. The CDR3 has 15 amino acids. The germline CDR1 and CDR2 sequences are SGDLS and YYNGEE. The CDR3: CASSVEKSSYNEQFF. CDR3 DNA: TGTGCCAGCAGCGTAGAGAAAAGCTCCTACAATGAGCAGTTCTTC.

This clonotype was counted a single time. CDR3 in amino acids: CASSVEPYNEQFF. The DNA of the CDR3 is TGTGCCAGCAGCGTAGAACCCTACAATGAGCAGTTCTTC. The chain joins TRBV9 to TRBJ2-1; D gene unclear. V was cut by 0 bases and J by 2 bases, with 3 bases left in between. The CDR3 covers 13 residues. Germline CDR1 is SGDLS and CDR2 is YYNGEE.

The chain employs TRBV7-8 and TRBJ2-2; maybe TRBD2 (5 bases). The CDR3 contains 17 residues. Trimming removed 0 bases from V and 7 bases from J, with 18 bases in between. Germline CDR1 reads SGHVS; CDR2 reads FQNEAQ. The CDR3 DNA reads as TGTGCCAGCAGCTTAGCGGGATCGACCGACGAGGGCGGGGAGCTGTTTTTT. It encodes CASSLAGSTDEGGELFF.

The chain combines TRBV7-4 with TRBJ2-7; a possible D gene is TRBD2 (6 bases). Deletions cut 5 bases from V and 5 bases from J, with 16 bases between. There are 14 residues in the CDR3. Germline lookup yields CDR1 SGHVT and CDR2 SQSDAQ. As DNA, the CDR3 is TGTGCCAGCAGCCGAAGTCAAGGGAGGCACGAGCAGTACTTC. This gives the protein CASSRSQGRHEQYF.

In this sample, this clonotype turned up many times. The CDR3 region is CASSAGFMNTEAFF. In DNA form, the CDR3 reads TGTGCCAGCAGCGCGGGTTTCATGAACACTGAAGCTTTCTTT. V and J are TRBV7-2 and TRBJ1-1; D is undetermined. The CDR3 consists of 14 residues. V was cut by 5 bases and J by 0 bases, with 10 bases left in between. CDR1 is SGHTA and CDR2 is FQGNSA in the germline V gene.